The 24 T cell receptor beta chains presented below share a single source sample, sequenced in a study of cytomegalovirus exposure and HLA in healthy donors. The primer mix had 60 Vbeta and 13 Jbeta primers. TCRdb's copy holds only in-frame clones and misses some; the assay was immunoSEQ multiplex PCR. Found here are 90,000 or so clones, roughly four fifths of them singletons; the top ten hold nearly 3.5%. Input material: PBMCs. These receptors all come from a man between 25 and 39 years old in good health and CMV-seropositive.

The chain employs TRBV6-5 and TRBJ2-3; 9 nucleotides align to TRBD2. CDR3 size: 16 residues. Germline lookup yields CDR1 MNHEY and CDR2 SVGAGI. Trimming removed 0 bases from V and 6 bases from J; junction bases left unmatched: 7. The DNA for the CDR3 is TGTGCCAGCAGTTACTCCGGGGCGGGAGGGTTGGATACGCAGTATTTT. It encodes CASSYSGAGGLDTQYF.

This clone was seen a single time. The V gene is TRBV2, the J gene TRBJ2-5; 8 bases fit TRBD1. With the DNA end fitting TRBJ2-7 better, the J assignment may be wrong. This CDR3 region has 14 residues. The germline gives CDR1 SNHLY, CDR2 FYNNEI. This CDR3 is CASSEIGQGYEQYF. The CDR3 nucleotides read TGTGCCAGCAGTGAAATAGGACAGGGCTACGAGCAGTACTTC.

This rearrangement joins TRBV30 to TRBJ2-7; D is possibly TRBD1 (5 bases). Deletions cut 5 bases from V and 2 bases from J, with 19 bases between. CDR3 length equals 15 residues. The germline gives CDR1 GTSNPN, CDR2 SVGIG (reference sequence). CDR3 amino acids: CAWEVGARGPYEQYF. The CDR3 DNA is TGTGCCTGGGAGGTAGGGGCCCGTGGTCCCTACGAGCAGTACTTC.

The chain is built from TRBV7-8 and TRBJ2-1; 7 bases fit TRBD2. CDR1 and CDR2 (germline): SGHVS, FQNEAQ. Trimming removed 2 bases from V and 4 bases from J; junction bases left unmatched: 8. The CDR3 spans 16 residues. In DNA, the CDR3 is TGTGCCAGCAGCTTAAACCGACTAGCAACATACAATGAGCAGTTCTTC. Protein product: CASSLNRLATYNEQFF.

The chain has TRBV7-9 and TRBJ1-4; perhaps TRBD1 as D (6 bases). CDR3 length: 14 amino acids. Germline V gene lookup returns CDR1 SEHNR and CDR2 FQNEAQ (reference sequence). V was shortened by 1 base and J by 7 bases, with 10 bases between the two germline ends. Written as DNA, the CDR3 is TGTGCCAGCAGCTTAGGGCAGGGGAGTGAAAAACTGTTTTTT. Translated: CASSLGQGSEKLFF.

This clone was detected only a few times. The rearrangement links TRBV6-5 to TRBJ2-7, with 13 nucleotides matching TRBD2. The CDR3 sequence is 15 residues long. Trimming at V came to 2 bases and at J to 9 bases, leaving 7 bases not matched to a gene. CDR1 is MNHEY, CDR2 SVGAGI, per germline. The CDR3 loop is CASSYRTSGSYPQYF. The CDR3, as DNA: TGTGCCAGCAGTTACAGGACTAGCGGGAGCTATCCGCAGTACTTC.

This clone has a single count. This rearrangement joins TRBV9 to TRBJ1-5; 7 bases agree with TRBD1. CDR1 SGDLS and CDR2 YYNGEE come from the germline V gene. J gave up 6 bases and V 2 bases, and 5 bases lay outside the gene matches. The CDR3 has 14 amino acids. The CDR3 spells CASSVDRVGQPQHF. CDR3 bases: TGTGCCAGCAGCGTTGACAGGGTAGGTCAGCCCCAGCATTTT.

The rearrangement joins TRBV5-5 to TRBJ1-1, with D unresolved. Germline values: CDR1 SGHKS, CDR2 YYEKEE (reference sequence). The CDR3 is 12 amino acids. The V end was cut by 6 bases, the J end by 1 base, with 7 bases between. This CDR3 reads CASNEGNTEAFF. The CDR3 DNA is TGTGCCAGCAACGAGGGGAACACTGAAGCTTTCTTT.

This chain uses TRBV7-8 with TRBJ2-3; 10 positions agree with TRBD1. With 4 bases clipped from V and 5 bases from J, the junction kept 6 bases outside the gene matches. Germline lookup yields CDR1 SGHVS and CDR2 FQNEAQ. The CDR3 spans 15 residues. In DNA form, the CDR3 reads TGTGCCAGCAGCTCCGACAGGGGGCTGGGAGATACGCAGTATTTT. The encoded protein is CASSSDRGLGDTQYF.

This chain's CDR3 is CASSVTDRYNEKLFF. In DNA, the CDR3 is TGTGCCAGCAGCGTAACCGACAGGTATAATGAAAAACTGTTTTTT. The chain is built from TRBV9 and TRBJ1-4; perhaps TRBD1 as D (6 bases). With 1 base removed from V and 4 bases from J, the gap between germline ends came to 11 bases. The germline V gene has CDR1 SGDLS and CDR2 YYNGEE. CDR3 length: 15 amino acids. Supplemented by reference TRBV9 and TRBJ1-4, the full variable domain reads DSGVTQTPKHLITATGQRVTLRCSPRSGDLSVYWYQQSLDQGLQFLIQYYNGEERAKGNILERFSAQQFPDLHSELNLSSLELGDSALYFCASSVTDRYNEKLFFGSGTQLSVL.

This chain links TRBV9 with TRBJ1-1; no definite D call. Germline V gives CDR1 SGDLS, CDR2 YYNGEE. There are 16 residues in the CDR3. Trimming shortened V by 0 bases and J by 0 bases, and 12 bases separated the two germline ends. This CDR3 reads CASSVVDIRMNTEAFF. The DNA of the CDR3 is TGTGCCAGCAGCGTAGTTGATATCAGGATGAACACTGAAGCTTTCTTT.

The chain couples TRBV18 to TRBJ1-3; 9 positions match TRBD1. Trimming at V came to 5 bases and at J to 3 bases, leaving 5 bases not matched to a gene. The germline gives CDR1 KGHSH, CDR2 LQKENI. CDR3 length: 15 residues. CDR3 loop: CASSRGQGDGNTIYF. In DNA form, the CDR3 reads TGTGCCAGCTCAAGGGGACAGGGAGATGGAAACACCATATATTTT.

This clone is a singleton in its sample. The J gene is TRBJ2-5, the V gene TRBV19; D may be TRBD1 (5 bases). The CDR3 is made up of 13 amino acids. V was trimmed by 4 bases and J by 3 bases, leaving 9 bases between them. Germline-derived CDR1 and CDR2 are LNHDA and SQIVND (reference sequence). The CDR3 bases are TGTGCCAGTAGTACCACAGGAAAAGAGACCCAGTACTTC. This encodes CASSTTGKETQYF.

The genes are TRBV28 and TRBJ1-5; TRBD1 matches at 7 bases. This CDR3 spans 15 amino acids. The germline V gene encodes CDR1 MDHEN and CDR2 SYDVKM. Germline trimming cut 6 bases from V and 1 base from J; bases unmatched to any gene: 6. The CDR3 region is CASSTGTVSNQPQHF. CDR3 coding DNA: TGTGCCAGCAGCACCGGGACAGTGAGCAATCAGCCCCAGCATTTT.

Notes on this clone: The identical CDR3 is also encoded by other nucleotide sequences in the sample. The V and J genes are TRBV28 and TRBJ2-3, with a tentative D call TRBD1 (6 bases). The CDR3 is made up of 15 amino acids. Looked up from germline, CDR1 is MDHEN and CDR2 is SYDVKM. The V gene lost 3 bases and the J gene lost 1 base, with 11 bases spanning the gap. CDR3 protein: CASSLPAGGTDTQYF. The CDR3 coding sequence is TGTGCCAGCAGTTTGCCGGCAGGGGGCACAGATACGCAGTATTTT.

This chain connects TRBV15 to TRBJ1-1; D is perhaps TRBD1 (5 bases). Trimming stripped 0 bases from V and 7 bases from J, with 9 bases between. CDR1 is LNHNV, CDR2 YYDKDF, per germline (reference sequence). This CDR3 spans 13 amino acids. The CDR3 protein is CATSRDGQGEAFF. Here the CDR3 DNA reads TGTGCCACCAGCAGAGATGGGCAGGGTGAAGCTTTCTTT.

The V call is TRBV9, the J call TRBJ2-3, with D possibly TRBD2 on 6 matching bases. The V end was cut by 0 bases, the J end by 0 bases, with 17 bases between. CDR1 and CDR2 (germline): SGDLS, YYNGEE. There are 18 residues in the CDR3. The DNA of the CDR3 is TGTGCCAGCAGCGTAGCAGGGTCGGGGGATTCAAGCACAGATACGCAGTATTTT. Its translation: CASSVAGSGDSSTDTQYF.

The chain links TRBV7-9 to TRBJ1-5, with TRBD1 matching over 9 bases. Unmatched junction bases numbered 5, after V lost 0 bases and J lost 5 bases. This CDR3 has 16 residues. Germline V gene data show CDR1 as SEHNR and CDR2 as FQNEAQ (reference sequence). In nucleotides, the CDR3 is TGTGCCAGCAGCTTAGCTCTGGGACAGGGCGATCAGCCCCAGCATTTT. It is translated as CASSLALGQGDQPQHF.

The genes are TRBV5-6 and TRBJ2-3; TRBD2 aligns across 7 bases. The V gene's germline CDR1 is SGHDT and CDR2 YYEEEE. Trimming cost V 0 bases and J 5 bases; bases outside gene matches: 12. The CDR3 is 17 residues long. The CDR3 reads CASSLGPRAGARDTQYF. The CDR3 DNA reads TGTGCCAGCAGCTTGGGGCCACGGGCGGGAGCTAGAGATACGCAGTATTTT. Full variable domain (missing parts from reference TRBV5-6 and TRBJ2-3): DAGVTQSPTHLIKTRGQQVTLRCSPKSGHDTVSWYQQALGQGPQFIFQYYEEEERQRGNFPDRFSGHQFPNYSSELNVNALLLGDSALYLCASSLGPRAGARDTQYFGPGTRLTVL.

This chain connects TRBV6-5 to TRBJ1-1; maybe TRBD1 (5 bases). V lost 6 bases, J lost 4 bases, and 12 bases lay in between. This CDR3 is 13 amino acids long. Per germline, CDR1 MNHEY and CDR2 SVGAGI. The CDR3 DNA is TGTGCCAGCAGCACCCCCGACAGCACTGAAGCTTTCTTT. Translation gives CASSTPDSTEAFF.

In its sample, this clone was seen once. Compared with germline, one end of the junction differs, possibly owing to a read error. This chain links TRBV28 with TRBJ2-7; D might be TRBD2 (7 bases). The CDR3 loop spans 17 amino acids. Germline V gives CDR1 MDHEN, CDR2 SYDVKM. As DNA, the CDR3 is TGTGCCAGCAGTTTAGGGAGGGGGGGACTTCTAACCTACGAGCAGCACTTC. The encoded protein is CASSLGRGGLLTYEQHF.

The chain is built from TRBV10-3 and TRBJ2-1, with D tentatively TRBD2 (6 bases). Germline loops: CDR1 ENHRY, CDR2 SYGVKD. Trimming took 5 bases from V and 7 from J, leaving 12 bases between them. The CDR3 contains 13 residues. Written as DNA, the CDR3 is TGTGCCATCAGTCAGACTAGTTTGAATGAGCAGTTCTTC. The encoded protein is CAISQTSLNEQFF.

J is TRBJ2-2 and V is TRBV28, with D hard to call. Germline lookup yields CDR1 MDHEN and CDR2 SYDVKM. V gave up 2 bases and J gave up 1 base, with 8 bases separating them. This CDR3 spans 15 amino acids. CDR3: CASSLPHRNTGELFF. The CDR3 DNA follows: TGTGCCAGCAGTTTACCCCACAGGAACACCGGGGAGCTGTTTTTT.

This clone was picked up a small number of times. This chain connects TRBV5-1 to TRBJ1-1, with a weak D call TRBD1 (5 bases). V shed 2 bases and J shed 8 bases, with 13 bases lying between them. Germline CDR1 and CDR2: SGHRS and YFSETQ. This CDR3 has 13 amino acids. The CDR3 nucleotides are TGCGCCAGCAGCTTTCCTCCGCGGGGGGAAGCTTTCTTT. Translation gives CASSFPPRGEAFF.